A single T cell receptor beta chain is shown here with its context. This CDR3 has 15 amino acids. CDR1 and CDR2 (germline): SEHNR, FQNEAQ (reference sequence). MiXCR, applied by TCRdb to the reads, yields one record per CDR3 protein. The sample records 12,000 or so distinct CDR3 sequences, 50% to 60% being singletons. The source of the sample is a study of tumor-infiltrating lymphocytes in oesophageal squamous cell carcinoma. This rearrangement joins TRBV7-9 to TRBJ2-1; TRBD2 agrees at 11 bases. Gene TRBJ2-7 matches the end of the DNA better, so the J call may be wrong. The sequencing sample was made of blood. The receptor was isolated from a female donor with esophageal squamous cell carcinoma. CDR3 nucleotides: TGTGCCAGCAGCTGGGGACTAGCGGATCCCTACGAGCAGTACTTC. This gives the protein CASSWGLADPYEQYF.